These T cell receptor beta chains were read from a single sample in a study of neurological immune-mediated disorders. TCRdb independently ran MiXCR on the 5' RACE reads; one entry per CDR3 protein. The repertoire holds fewer than 40,000 distinct CDR3 sequences, with approximately 4.2% as singletons. What was sequenced was PBMCs. These receptors originate from a young man in good health. CDR3s include the opening cysteine and the closing phenylalanine or tryptophan. Fields, in order: CDR3 length, clone size, D gene, V gene, J gene, CDR3 protein, CDR3 DNA. D genes are given only for firm matches. A row's size may be missing; if present it is once, few, many or a size class.

11	many	.	TRBV12-3/TRBV12-4	TRBJ1-1	CASSQGPEAFF	TGTGCCAGCAGTCAGGGCCCTGAAGCTTTCTTT
15	many	.	TRBV5-1	TRBJ1-2	CASQRRGASSYGYTF	TGCGCCTCCCAGAGGAGGGGCGCATCCAGCTATGGCTACACCTTC
15	few	.	TRBV18	TRBJ2-5	CASSRAPAGQETQYF	TGTGCCAGCTCACGGGCCCCGGCCGGGCAAGAGACCCAGTACTTC
15	many	.	TRBV24-1	TRBJ2-7	CATSHPSSGTYEQYF	TGTGCCACCAGTCACCCATCGTCTGGTACCTACGAGCAGTACTTC
15	many	TRBD1	TRBV6-5	TRBJ2-5	CASSYRIRQGGTQYF	TGTGCCAGCAGTTACAGAATCCGACAGGGCGGGACCCAGTACTTC
14	many	.	TRBV12-3/TRBV12-4	TRBJ2-7	CASSLAGQSYEQYF	TGTGCCAGCAGTTTAGCCGGACAGAGCTACGAGCAGTACTTC
13	many	.	TRBV20-1	TRBJ2-5	CSARVLSRETQYF	TGCAGTGCTAGAGTTCTTAGCAGGGAGACCCAGTACTTC
14	many	.	TRBV20-1	TRBJ2-7	CSASAHRAPYEQYF	TGCAGTGCTAGCGCCCACAGGGCCCCCTACGAGCAGTACTTC
16	many	TRBD2	TRBV6-5	TRBJ2-2	CASSYAGGVTPGELFF	TGTGCCAGCAGTTACGCGGGGGGGGTAACCCCCGGGGAGCTGTTTTTT
16	many	.	TRBV12-3/TRBV12-4	TRBJ1-4	CASSPGDHEATEKLFF	TGTGCCAGCAGTCCCGGGGACCATGAGGCGACTGAAAAACTGTTTTTT
14	.	.	TRBV5-1	TRBJ1-2	CASSWTDSDYGYTF	TGCGCCAGCAGCTGGACGGACAGTGACTATGGCTACACCTTC